This is a list of T cell receptor beta chains from one sample in a study of Ad26.COV2.S vaccination and SARS-CoV-2 variants. Assay: immunoSEQ multiplex PCR; the TCRdb copy retains only in-frame clones and omits some. The sample gives about 350,000 clones, about 89% of which show up once; 5% is in the top ten. This specimen was peripheral blood, taken in a trial of Ad26.COV2.S vaccine versus placebo. All receptors come from a person aged 18-65 years who received the Ad26.COV2.S COVID-19 vaccine or a placebo. Each CDR3 is given with its conserved first and last residue. A D gene is named only where the DNA matches it firmly. Expanded clones are given a class, and other clones once, few, many or no size at all.

abundance	d_gene	v_gene	j_gene	CDR3aa	CDR3nt
-	-	TRBV7-9	TRBJ2-7	CASTLPSSESSYEQYF	TGTGCCAGCACCCTCCCGTCGAGCGAGAGCTCCTACGAGCAGTACTTC
-	TRBD1	TRBV6-5	TRBJ2-7	CASTGTGGKEQYF	TGTGCCAGCACCGGTACAGGGGGCAAGGAGCAGTACTTC
-	-	TRBV5-1	TRBJ1-1	CASSLASHLNTEAFF	TGCGCCAGCAGCTTGGCCAGTCATCTGAACACTGAAGCTTTCTTT
once	TRBD2	TRBV15	TRBJ2-1	CATSRDLGGGAHEQFF	TGTGCCACCAGCAGAGATCTTGGCGGGGGGGCCCATGAGCAGTTCTTC
-	TRBD2	TRBV5-1	TRBJ2-3	CASSSQTSGGADTQYF	TGCGCCAGCAGCTCGCAGACTAGCGGGGGGGCAGATACGCAGTATTTT
-	TRBD1	TRBV18	TRBJ2-5	CASSDRGIQETQYF	TGTGCCAGCTCAGACAGGGGGATTCAAGAGACCCAGTACTTC
-	TRBD1	TRBV2	TRBJ2-5	CASSERDRGGETQYF	TGTGCCAGCAGTGAAAGGGACAGGGGGGGAGAGACCCAGTACTTC
-	-	TRBV10-3	TRBJ1-5	CAISEAGAGQPQHF	TGTGCCATCAGTGAGGCGGGGGCCGGTCAGCCCCAGCATTTT
-	-	TRBV28	TRBJ1-5	CASSRTALSNQPQHF	TGTGCCAGCAGTCGGACAGCTCTAAGCAATCAGCCCCAGCATTTT
-	-	TRBV9	TRBJ1-1	CASSVAPNTEAFF	TGTGCCAGCAGCGTAGCCCCGAACACTGAAGCTTTCTTT
-	TRBD2	TRBV19	TRBJ2-1	CASSIGASGSVNEQFF	TGTGCCAGTAGTATCGGGGCTAGCGGGAGCGTCAATGAGCAGTTCTTC
-	TRBD1	TRBV11-1	TRBJ2-7	CASSLRSYRGDEQYF	TGTGCCAGCAGCTTAAGATCCTACAGGGGAGACGAGCAGTACTTC
-	-	TRBV19	TRBJ2-7	CASSITSLASEQYF	TGTGCCAGTAGTATTACCTCCCTTGCCAGCGAGCAGTACTTC
-	-	TRBV5-4	TRBJ2-1	CASSLDVLASYNEQFF	TGTGCCAGCAGTTTGGACGTTCTAGCGAGTTACAATGAGCAGTTCTTC
-	-	TRBV19	TRBJ1-2	CASSINLGADYGYTF	TGTGCCAGTAGTATCAACTTGGGGGCGGACTATGGCTACACCTTC
-	-	TRBV19	TRBJ2-7	CASSIDHETYEQYF	TGTGCCAGTAGTATAGATCATGAGACCTACGAGCAGTACTTC
-	TRBD1	TRBV18	TRBJ2-7	CASSPQGGTGGSYEQYF	TGTGCCAGCTCACCCCAAGGGGGGACAGGGGGCTCCTACGAGCAGTACTTC
-	TRBD1	TRBV7-9	TRBJ2-2	CASSFLRGQDGELFF	TGTGCCAGCAGCTTCTTAAGGGGGCAGGACGGGGAGCTGTTTTTT
-	-	TRBV14	TRBJ1-1	CASSPGRLWATEAFF	TGTGCCAGCAGCCCTGGACGGCTCTGGGCCACTGAAGCTTTCTTT
-	-	TRBV3-1/TRBV3-2	TRBJ2-7	CASSRLDLGPYEQYF	TGTGCCAGCAGCCGTTTAGATCTGGGTCCCTACGAGCAGTACTTC
-	-	TRBV24-1	TRBJ2-6	CATSAGANVLTF	TGTGCCACCAGTGCCGGGGCCAACGTCCTGACTTTC
-	-	TRBV5-4	TRBJ2-5	CASSPEGETQYF	TGTGCCAGCAGCCCCGAGGGGGAGACCCAGTACTTC
-	TRBD1	TRBV9	TRBJ2-7	CASSENTGATRGEQYF	TGTGCCAGCAGCGAAAACACAGGGGCCACCCGTGGGGAGCAGTACTTC
-	TRBD1	TRBV6-5	TRBJ1-5	CASSFDREVNQPQHF	TGTGCCAGCAGCTTCGACAGGGAGGTCAATCAGCCCCAGCATTTT
-	TRBD1	TRBV7-9	TRBJ1-2	CASSFSDGDSIIRGYTF	TGTGCCAGCAGCTTTTCCGATGGGGACAGCATAATAAGAGGCTACACCTTC
-	-	TRBV4-2	TRBJ1-4	CASSHEGPGTGEKLFF	TGTGCCAGCAGCCACGAGGGACCCGGGACGGGCGAAAAACTGTTTTTT
-	-	TRBV27	TRBJ2-1	CASSFGQSSYNEQFF	TGTGCCAGCAGTTTCGGGCAGAGCTCCTACAATGAGCAGTTCTTC
-	-	TRBV11-1	TRBJ2-1	CASSLYQPPNEQFF	TGTGCCAGCAGCTTATACCAGCCACCTAATGAGCAGTTCTTC
-	-	TRBV15	TRBJ1-6	CATSLDYNSPLHF	TGTGCCACCAGCTTAGATTATAATTCACCCCTCCACTTT
-	-	TRBV11-3	TRBJ1-1	CASSLARDTEAFF	TGTGCCAGCAGCTTAGCCAGGGACACTGAAGCTTTCTTT
-	-	TRBV5-4	TRBJ1-1	CASSWRPTTEAFF	TGTGCCAGCAGCTGGAGACCGACAACTGAAGCTTTCTTT
once	-	TRBV28	TRBJ2-5	CASTSRQGQETQYF	TGTGCCAGCACCTCTCGGCAGGGCCAAGAGACCCAGTACTTC
-	-	TRBV7-6	TRBJ2-5	CASSRDGEETQYF	TGTGCCAGCAGCCGGGACGGGGAAGAGACCCAGTACTTC
-	-	TRBV13	TRBJ2-1	CASSSGDKSYNEQFF	TGTGCCAGCAGCTCGGGGGACAAATCCTACAATGAGCAGTTCTTC
-	TRBD1	TRBV5-4	TRBJ2-6	CASSRPGQGSSGANVLTF	TGTGCCAGCAGCAGGCCGGGACAGGGAAGCTCTGGGGCCAACGTCCTGACTTTC
-	-	TRBV3-1/TRBV3-2	TRBJ1-6	CASSQGRNSPLHF	TGTGCCAGCAGCCAGGGGAGGAATTCACCCCTCCACTTT
-	-	TRBV5-1	TRBJ2-7	CASSLGLPAGYEQYF	TGCGCCAGCAGCTTGGGGCTTCCGGCGGGCTACGAGCAGTACTTC
-	-	TRBV14	TRBJ1-5	CASSQEVGGGNQPQHF	TGTGCCAGCAGCCAAGAGGTTGGGGGTGGCAATCAGCCCCAGCATTTT
-	-	TRBV9	TRBJ1-6	CASSGQVENSPLHF	TGTGCCAGCAGTGGTCAAGTAGAGAATTCACCCCTCCACTTT
-	TRBD2	TRBV7-8	TRBJ2-1	CASSLSSGEQFF	TGTGCCAGCAGCCTTTCTAGCGGTGAGCAGTTCTTC
-	-	TRBV11-2	TRBJ2-5	CASSSKRHEIGETQYF	TGTGCCAGCAGCTCTAAGAGACACGAAATTGGAGAGACCCAGTACTTC
-	TRBD2	TRBV5-1	TRBJ2-7	CASSESGLAYEQYF	TGCGCCAGCAGCGAATCGGGACTAGCCTACGAGCAGTACTTC
-	-	TRBV4-1	TRBJ2-7	CASSPRGTNYEQYF	TGCGCCAGCAGCCCTAGGGGCACCAACTACGAGCAGTACTTC
-	-	TRBV5-1	TRBJ1-1	CASSFGRTNTEAFF	TGCGCCAGCAGCTTTGGACGAACGAACACTGAAGCTTTCTTT
-	-	TRBV29-1	TRBJ2-3	CSASTDTQYF	TGCAGCGCCTCCACAGATACGCAGTATTTT
-	TRBD1	TRBV6-4	TRBJ1-4	CASRATGGKHEKLFF	TGTGCCAGCAGAGCGACAGGGGGCAAACATGAAAAACTGTTTTTT
-	TRBD1	TRBV5-1	TRBJ2-4	CASSARQGTHKNIQYF	TGCGCCAGCAGCGCACGACAGGGAACCCACAAAAACATTCAGTACTTC
-	TRBD1	TRBV16	TRBJ1-1	CASSPRQGASVWLGNTEAFF	TGTGCCAGCAGCCCCCGACAGGGGGCTTCTGTTTGGCTCGGGAACACTGAAGCTTTCTTT
-	-	TRBV6-2/TRBV6-3	TRBJ1-2	CASSQGLKNIQREWDYGYTF	TGTGCCAGCAGTCAAGGATTGAAAAATATTCAGAGGGAATGGGACTATGGCTACACCTTC
-	-	TRBV7-6	TRBJ2-3	CASSLGYGTPSTDTQYF	TGTGCCAGCAGCTTAGGCTACGGGACACCAAGCACAGATACGCAGTATTTT
-	-	TRBV28	TRBJ1-1	CASTSGGGKMNTEAFF	TGTGCCAGCACAAGCGGCGGGGGGAAGATGAACACTGAAGCTTTCTTT
-	-	TRBV6-1	TRBJ2-4	CASSEAAADQNIQYF	TGTGCCAGCAGTGAAGCGGCAGCAGACCAAAACATTCAGTACTTC
once	-	TRBV3-1/TRBV3-2	TRBJ2-5	CASSHRVGETQYF	TGTGCCAGCAGCCACAGGGTCGGGGAGACCCAGTACTTC
-	TRBD2	TRBV5-6	TRBJ2-2	CASSTRGTSGTGKLFF	TGTGCCAGCTCTACCCGGGGGACTAGCGGGACGGGGAAGCTGTTTTTT
-	-	TRBV10-2	TRBJ2-5	CASTGDIQETQYF	TGCGCCAGCACGGGGGACATTCAAGAGACCCAGTACTTC
-	-	TRBV25-1	TRBJ2-5	CASSEAGHTLQETQYF	TGTGCCAGCAGTGAAGCAGGACATACCCTTCAAGAGACCCAGTACTTC
once	TRBD1	TRBV7-9	TRBJ2-7	CASSPFDRGGVAEQYF	TGTGCCAGCAGTCCATTCGACAGGGGAGGAGTCGCCGAGCAGTACTTC
-	TRBD2	TRBV27	TRBJ2-7	CASSPWTSGGAYEQYF	TGTGCCAGCAGTCCCTGGACTAGCGGGGGGGCCTACGAGCAGTACTTC
-	-	TRBV6-6	TRBJ2-7	CASRDSLGEQYF	TGTGCCAGTCGGGACTCCTTGGGCGAGCAGTACTTC